This record covers a single T cell receptor beta chain. Antigen specificity is unknown. The data stem from a study of Ad26.COV2.S vaccination and SARS-CoV-2 variants. About the research overall: Into the muscle, Ad26.COV2.S was dosed once or twice, 56 days apart.

Stated treatment: over 15 received Ad26.COV2.S at low or high dose, single or two shots; roughly five received placebo; per-sample allocation not given. The samples date from day 63 after the first vaccine or placebo injection. The shot given was an Ad26 vector that makes Wuhan-strain SARS-CoV-2 spike. General study points: People given the vaccine had a wider spike-specific TCR breadth than placebo recipients did. Measurements of TCR breadth and depth may have given underestimates of the total T cell responses.

Germline CDR1 is SGHDT and CDR2 is YYEEEE. This CDR3 has 13 residues. Trimming stripped 4 bases from V and 4 bases from J, with 9 bases between. The repertoire was sequenced with immunoSEQ multiplex PCR; TCRdb's copy has only in-frame clones and lacks some. The sample gives more than 300,000 clones, approximately 86% of which show up once; roughly a tenth is in the top ten. The sequence came from a person between 18 and 60 years old who received the Ad26.COV2.S COVID-19 vaccine or a placebo. The V and J genes are TRBV5-6 and TRBJ2-1; unclear D gene. Sequencing used peripheral blood, obtained in a trial of Ad26.COV2.S vaccine versus placebo. For the CDR3, the DNA is TGTGCCAGCAGCATGGTGGCATACAATGAGCAGTTCTTC. It encodes CASSMVAYNEQFF.